One T cell receptor beta chain is described in this entry. Its antigen is as yet unknown. The entry originates in a study of T cells after yellow fever vaccination. TCRdb redid the calling of the 5' RACE reads with MiXCR, one entry per CDR3 protein. The sample includes some 600,000 distinct CDR3 sequences, about 12% of them seen just once. Study-wide results and caveats: The CD4 compartment and the CD8 compartment contained a small share of clonotypes in common.

Sequenced here: PBMCs, sampled on the day of the yellow fever booster vaccination. This sequence originates from a young man who received the YFV17D yellow fever vaccine.

The CDR3 here is CASSLAGSRRSEQFF. For the CDR3, the DNA is TGTGCCAGCAGCTTAGCAGGGTCGCGGAGAAGTGAGCAGTTCTTC. The V call is TRBV7-9, the J call TRBJ2-1, with no clear D. V was clipped by 0 bases and J by 9 bases, with 15 bases between them. Germline V CDR1 and CDR2: SEHNR, FQNEAQ (reference sequence). The CDR3 runs to 15 residues.